The text below deals with one TCR beta chain. The antigen is not known. This sample was taken from a study of cytomegalovirus exposure and HLA in healthy donors. Here immunoSEQ multiplex PCR was the method, and the copy in TCRdb shows in-frame clones only, minus some. The sample holds under 85,000 clones, around 94% seen once. The donors were members of the approximately 120-subject validation cohort (separate from the approximately 670-subject first cohort). Overall study findings and caveats: Specificity for CMV antigens was confirmed in vitro for a few of the CMV-associated chains. For most TCR sequences rarity was the rule, although some public TCRs occurred in many donors. TCR beta chains numbering more than 150 were designated cytomegalovirus-associated.

Germline V gene data show CDR1 as SEHNR and CDR2 as FQNEAQ (reference sequence). V was clipped by 1 base and J by 8 bases; unmatched bases: 6. This CDR3 is 16 amino acids long. The sample comprised PBMCs. The receptor was derived from a woman between 18 and 29 years old in good health and CMV-seronegative. J is TRBJ2-1 and V is TRBV7-9, with 12 positions matching TRBD2. CDR3 in DNA: TGTGCCAGCAGCTTAGGACTAGCGGGAGATCTGGATGAGCAGTTCTTC. Encoded protein: CASSLGLAGDLDEQFF.